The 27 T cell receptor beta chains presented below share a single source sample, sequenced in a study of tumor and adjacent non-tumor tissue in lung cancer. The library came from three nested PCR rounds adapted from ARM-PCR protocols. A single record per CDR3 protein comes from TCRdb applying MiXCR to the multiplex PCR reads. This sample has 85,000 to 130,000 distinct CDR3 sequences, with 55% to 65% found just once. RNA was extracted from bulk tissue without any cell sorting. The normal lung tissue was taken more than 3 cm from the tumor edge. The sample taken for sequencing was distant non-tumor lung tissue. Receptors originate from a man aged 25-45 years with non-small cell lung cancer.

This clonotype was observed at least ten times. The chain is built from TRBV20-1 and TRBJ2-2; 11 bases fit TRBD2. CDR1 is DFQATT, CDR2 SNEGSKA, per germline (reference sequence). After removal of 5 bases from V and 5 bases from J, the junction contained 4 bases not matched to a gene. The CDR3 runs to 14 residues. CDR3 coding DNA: TGCAGTGCTCTTAGACTAGCGGGAACCGGGGAGCTGTTTTTT. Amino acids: CSALRLAGTGELFF.

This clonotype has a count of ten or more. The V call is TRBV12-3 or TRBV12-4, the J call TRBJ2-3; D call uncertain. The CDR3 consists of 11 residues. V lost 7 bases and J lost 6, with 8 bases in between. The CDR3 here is CASTFHDTQYF. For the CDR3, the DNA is TGTGCCAGCACTTTCCATGATACGCAGTATTTT.

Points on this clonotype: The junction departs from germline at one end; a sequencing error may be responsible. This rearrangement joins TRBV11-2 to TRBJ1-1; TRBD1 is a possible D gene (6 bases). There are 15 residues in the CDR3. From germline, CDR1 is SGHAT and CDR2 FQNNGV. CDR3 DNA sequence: TGTGCCGGCAGCCCCCGGGGACAAGTGGGCACTGAAGCTTTCTTT. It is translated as CAGSPRGQVGTEAFF.

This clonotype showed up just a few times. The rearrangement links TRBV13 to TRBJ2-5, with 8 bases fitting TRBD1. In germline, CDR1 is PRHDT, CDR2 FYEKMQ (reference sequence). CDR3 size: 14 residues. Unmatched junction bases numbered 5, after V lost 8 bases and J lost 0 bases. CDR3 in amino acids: CASPDRVDQETQYF. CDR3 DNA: TGTGCCAGCCCGGACAGGGTCGACCAAGAGACCCAGTACTTC.

The CDR3 DNA sequence: TGCAATTGGGAGTACGGGAATCAGCCCCAGCATTTT. Residues: CNWEYGNQPQHF. The chain joins TRBV20-1 to TRBJ1-5; the D is unclear. The germline V gene has CDR1 DFQATT and CDR2 SNEGSKA (reference sequence). The CDR3 sequence is 12 residues long.

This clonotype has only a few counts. Written as DNA, the CDR3 is TGTGCCAGCAGCTTAAACAGCGAGAACACTGAAGCTTTCTTT. Residues: CASSLNSENTEAFF. The rearrangement joins TRBV7-3 to TRBJ1-1; D not certain. CDR1 is SGHTA and CDR2 is FQGTGA in the germline V gene. There are 14 residues in the CDR3. V lost 1 base and J 1 base, leaving 7 bases between the germline ends.

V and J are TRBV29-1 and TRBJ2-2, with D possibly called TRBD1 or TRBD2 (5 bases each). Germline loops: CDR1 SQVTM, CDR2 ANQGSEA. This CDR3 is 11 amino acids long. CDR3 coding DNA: TGCCGCCTTCGGGACCCCGGGGAGCTGTTTTTT. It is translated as CRLRDPGELFF.

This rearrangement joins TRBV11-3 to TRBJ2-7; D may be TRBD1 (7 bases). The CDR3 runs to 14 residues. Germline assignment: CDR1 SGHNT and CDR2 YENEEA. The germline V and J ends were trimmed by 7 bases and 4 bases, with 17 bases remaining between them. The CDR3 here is CASTPTTGRYEQYF. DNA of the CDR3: TGTGCCAGCACCCCGACGACAGGGAGGTACGAGCAGTACTTC.

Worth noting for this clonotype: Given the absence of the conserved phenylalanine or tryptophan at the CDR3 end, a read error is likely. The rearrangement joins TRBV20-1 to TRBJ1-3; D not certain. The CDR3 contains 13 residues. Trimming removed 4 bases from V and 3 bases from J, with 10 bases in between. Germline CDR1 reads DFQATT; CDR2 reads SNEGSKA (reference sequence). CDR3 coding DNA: TGCAGTGCTATGCAACAGTATGGAAACACCATATATCTT. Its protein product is CSAMQQYGNTIYL.

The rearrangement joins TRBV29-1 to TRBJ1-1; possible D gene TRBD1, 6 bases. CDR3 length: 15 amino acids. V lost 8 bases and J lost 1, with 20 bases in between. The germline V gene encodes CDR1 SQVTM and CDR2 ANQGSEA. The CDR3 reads CSLHLRDMENTEAFF. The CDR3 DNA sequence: TGCAGCCTTCATCTCCGGGACATGGAGAACACTGAAGCTTTCTTT.

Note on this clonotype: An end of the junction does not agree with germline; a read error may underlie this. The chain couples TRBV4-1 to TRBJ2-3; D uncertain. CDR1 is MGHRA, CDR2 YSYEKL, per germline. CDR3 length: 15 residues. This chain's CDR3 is CASSQDERSIDTQYF. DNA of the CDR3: TGCGCCAGCAGCCAAGATGAGCGCAGCATAGATACGCAGTATTTT.

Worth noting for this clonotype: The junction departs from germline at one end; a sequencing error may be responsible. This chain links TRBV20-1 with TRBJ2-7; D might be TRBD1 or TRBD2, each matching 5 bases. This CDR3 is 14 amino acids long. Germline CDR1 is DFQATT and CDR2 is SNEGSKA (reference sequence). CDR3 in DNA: TGCAATGCTACCCCCGGGATAGGGGTTCCTGAGCAGTACTTC. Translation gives CNATPGIGVPEQYF.

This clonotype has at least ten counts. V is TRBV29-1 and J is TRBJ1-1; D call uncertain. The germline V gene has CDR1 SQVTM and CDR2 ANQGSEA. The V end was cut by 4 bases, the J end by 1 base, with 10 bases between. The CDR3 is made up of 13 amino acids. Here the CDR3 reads CSVGRGGNTEAFF. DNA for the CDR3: TGCAGCGTTGGACGGGGAGGGAACACTGAAGCTTTCTTT. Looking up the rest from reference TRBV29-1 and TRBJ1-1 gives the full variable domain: SAVISQKPSRDICQRGTSLTIQCQVDSQVTMMFWYRQQPGQSLTLIATANQGSEATYESGFVIDKFPISRPNLTFSTLTVSNMSPEDSSIYLCSVGRGGNTEAFFGQGTRLTVV.

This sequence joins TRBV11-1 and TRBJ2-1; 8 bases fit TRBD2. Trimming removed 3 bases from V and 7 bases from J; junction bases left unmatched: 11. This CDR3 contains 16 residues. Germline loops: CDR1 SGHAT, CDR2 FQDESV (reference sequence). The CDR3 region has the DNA TGTGCCAGCAGCTTGAGGCGGGAGGCGTACCCGAATGAGCAGTTCTTC. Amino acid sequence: CASSLRREAYPNEQFF. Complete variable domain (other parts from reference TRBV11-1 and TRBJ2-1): EAEVAQSPRYKITEKSQAVAFWCDPISGHATLYWYRQILGQGPELLVQFQDESVVDDSQLPKDRFSAERLKGVDSTLKIQPAELGDSAMYLCASSLRREAYPNEQFFGPGTRLTVL.

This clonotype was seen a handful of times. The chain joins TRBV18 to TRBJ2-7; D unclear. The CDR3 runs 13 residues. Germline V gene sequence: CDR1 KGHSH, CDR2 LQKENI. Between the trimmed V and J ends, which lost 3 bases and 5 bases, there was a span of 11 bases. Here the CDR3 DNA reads TGTGCCAGCTCACCCTCGGAACAGCACGAGCAGTACTTC. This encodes CASSPSEQHEQYF.

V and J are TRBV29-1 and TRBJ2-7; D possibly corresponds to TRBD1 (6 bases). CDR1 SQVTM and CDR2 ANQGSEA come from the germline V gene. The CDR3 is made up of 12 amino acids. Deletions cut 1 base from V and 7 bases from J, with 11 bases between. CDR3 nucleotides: TGCAGCGTTGAAGTGGGGACATATGAGCAGTACTTC. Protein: CSVEVGTYEQYF.

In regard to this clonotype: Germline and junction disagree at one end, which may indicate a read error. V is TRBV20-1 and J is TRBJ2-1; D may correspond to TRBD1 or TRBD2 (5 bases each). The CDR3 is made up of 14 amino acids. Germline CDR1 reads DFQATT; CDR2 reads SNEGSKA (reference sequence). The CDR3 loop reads CSALPGRDYNVQFF. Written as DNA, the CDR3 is TGCAGTGCCCTCCCGGGACGAGACTACAATGTGCAGTTCTTC.

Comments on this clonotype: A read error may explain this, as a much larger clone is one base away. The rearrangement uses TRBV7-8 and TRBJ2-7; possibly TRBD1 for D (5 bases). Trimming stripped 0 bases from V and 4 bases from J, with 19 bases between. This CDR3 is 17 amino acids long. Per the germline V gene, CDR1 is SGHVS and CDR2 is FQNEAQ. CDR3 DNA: TGTGCCAGCAGCTTAGCAGCAGGGTCCCAACTGAATTACGAGCAGTACTTC. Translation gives CASSLAAGSQLNYEQYF.

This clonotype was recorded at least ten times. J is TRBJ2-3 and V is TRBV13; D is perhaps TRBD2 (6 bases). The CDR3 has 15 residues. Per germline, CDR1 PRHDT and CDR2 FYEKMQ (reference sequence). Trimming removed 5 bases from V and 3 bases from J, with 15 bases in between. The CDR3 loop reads CASSLGFSGTDTQYF. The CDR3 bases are TGTGCCAGCAGCCTTGGTTTTAGCGGAACAGATACGCAGTATTTT.

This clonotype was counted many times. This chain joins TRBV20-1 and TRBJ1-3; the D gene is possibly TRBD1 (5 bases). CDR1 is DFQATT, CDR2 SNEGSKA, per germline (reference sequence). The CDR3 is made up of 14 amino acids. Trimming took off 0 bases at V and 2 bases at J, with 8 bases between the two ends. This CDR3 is CSARDGAAGNTIYF. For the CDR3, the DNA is TGCAGTGCTAGAGATGGGGCCGCTGGAAACACCATATATTTT.

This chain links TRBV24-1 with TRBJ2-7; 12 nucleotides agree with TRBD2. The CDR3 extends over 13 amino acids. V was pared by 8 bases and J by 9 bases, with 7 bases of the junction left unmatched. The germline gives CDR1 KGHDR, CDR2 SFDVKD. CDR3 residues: CATTLAGGDVQYF. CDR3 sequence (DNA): TGTGCCACCACACTAGCGGGAGGCGACGTGCAGTACTTC.

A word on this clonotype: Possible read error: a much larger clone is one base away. The CDR3 bases are TGTGCCAGCAGCTTTCGACTAGCGGGGCTCACATATACGCAGTATTTT. This gives the protein CASSFRLAGLTYTQYF. This chain uses TRBV7-8 with TRBJ2-3; 11 bases align to TRBD2. The CDR3 sequence is 16 residues long. Germline V gives CDR1 SGHVS, CDR2 FQNEAQ.

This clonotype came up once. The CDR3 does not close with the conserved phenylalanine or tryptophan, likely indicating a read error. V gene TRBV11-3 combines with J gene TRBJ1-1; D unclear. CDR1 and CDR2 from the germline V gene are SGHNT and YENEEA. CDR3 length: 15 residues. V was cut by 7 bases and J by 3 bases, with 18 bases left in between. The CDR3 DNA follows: TGTGCCAGCATCTCCCTGGAGAAGAGGGACACTGAAGCTTTCATT. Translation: CASISLEKRDTEAFI.

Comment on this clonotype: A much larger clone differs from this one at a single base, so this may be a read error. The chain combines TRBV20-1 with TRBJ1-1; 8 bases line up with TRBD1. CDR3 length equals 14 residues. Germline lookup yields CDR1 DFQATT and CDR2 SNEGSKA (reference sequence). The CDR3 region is CRASYGTGNTEAFF. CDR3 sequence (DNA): TGCCGTGCTAGCTACGGGACAGGGAACACTGAAGCTTTCTTT.

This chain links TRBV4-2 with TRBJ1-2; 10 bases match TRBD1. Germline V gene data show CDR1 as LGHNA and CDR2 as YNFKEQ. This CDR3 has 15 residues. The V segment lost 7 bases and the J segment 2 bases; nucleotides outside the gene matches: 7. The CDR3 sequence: CASIRGQGGNYGYTF. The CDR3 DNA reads TGTGCCAGCATCCGAGGACAGGGGGGAAACTATGGCTACACCTTC.

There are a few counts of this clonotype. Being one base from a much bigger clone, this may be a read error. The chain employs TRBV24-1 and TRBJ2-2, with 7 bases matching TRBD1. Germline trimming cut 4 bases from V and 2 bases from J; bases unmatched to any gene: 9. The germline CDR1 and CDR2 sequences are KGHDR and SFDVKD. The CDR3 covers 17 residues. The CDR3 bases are TGTGCCACCAGTGACTCCGAAGGGGGCGTTAACACCGGGGAGCTGTTTTTT. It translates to CATSDSEGGVNTGELFF.

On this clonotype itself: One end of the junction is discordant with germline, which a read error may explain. CDR3 loop: CTSSPRTGDYGYTF. Here the CDR3 DNA reads TGTACCAGCAGCCCCAGGACAGGGGACTATGGCTACACCTTC. V is TRBV11-2 and J is TRBJ1-2; TRBD1 matches at 9 bases. Germline lookup yields CDR1 SGHAT and CDR2 FQNNGV. There are 14 residues in the CDR3.